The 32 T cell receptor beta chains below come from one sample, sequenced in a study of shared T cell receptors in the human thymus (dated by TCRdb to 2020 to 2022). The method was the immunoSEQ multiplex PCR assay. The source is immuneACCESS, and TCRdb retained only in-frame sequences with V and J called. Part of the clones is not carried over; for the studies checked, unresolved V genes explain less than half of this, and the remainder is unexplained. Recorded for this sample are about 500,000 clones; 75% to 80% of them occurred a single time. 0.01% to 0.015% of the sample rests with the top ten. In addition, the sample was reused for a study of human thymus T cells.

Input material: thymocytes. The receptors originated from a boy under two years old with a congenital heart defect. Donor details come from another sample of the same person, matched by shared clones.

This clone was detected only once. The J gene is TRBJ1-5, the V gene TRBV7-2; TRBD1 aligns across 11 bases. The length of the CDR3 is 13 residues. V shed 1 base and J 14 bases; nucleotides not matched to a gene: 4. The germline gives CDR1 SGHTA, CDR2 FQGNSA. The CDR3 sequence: CASSLVLGQGEHF. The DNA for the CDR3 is TGTGCCAGCAGCTTAGTGCTGGGACAGGGGGAGCATTTT.

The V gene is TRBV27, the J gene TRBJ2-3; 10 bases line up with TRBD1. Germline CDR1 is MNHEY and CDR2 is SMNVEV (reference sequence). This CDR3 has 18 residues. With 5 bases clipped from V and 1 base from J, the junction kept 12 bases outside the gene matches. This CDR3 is CASSPAPTGGGRTDTQYF. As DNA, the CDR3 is TGTGCCAGCAGTCCGGCCCCGACAGGGGGCGGACGCACAGATACGCAGTATTTT.

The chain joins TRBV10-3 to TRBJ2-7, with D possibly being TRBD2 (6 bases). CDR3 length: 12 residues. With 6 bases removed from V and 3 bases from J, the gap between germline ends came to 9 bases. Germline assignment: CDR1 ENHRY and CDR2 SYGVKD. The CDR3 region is CAIRAGSYEQYF. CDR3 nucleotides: TGTGCCATCAGGGCCGGGAGCTACGAGCAGTACTTC.

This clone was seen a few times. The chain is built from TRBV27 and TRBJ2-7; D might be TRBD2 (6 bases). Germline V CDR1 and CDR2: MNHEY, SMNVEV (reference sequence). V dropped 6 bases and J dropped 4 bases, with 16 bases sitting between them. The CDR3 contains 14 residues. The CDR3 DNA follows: TGTGCCAGCAGGGCCCCTGGGAGCGGGTACGAGCAGTACTTC. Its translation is CASRAPGSGYEQYF.

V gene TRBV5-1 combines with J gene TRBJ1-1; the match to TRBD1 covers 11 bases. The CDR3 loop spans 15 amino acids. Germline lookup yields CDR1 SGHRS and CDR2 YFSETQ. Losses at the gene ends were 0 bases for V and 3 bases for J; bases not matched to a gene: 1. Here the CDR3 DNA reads TGCGCCAGCAGCTTGGGGGACAGGGGGGACACTGAAGCTTTCTTT. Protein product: CASSLGDRGDTEAFF.

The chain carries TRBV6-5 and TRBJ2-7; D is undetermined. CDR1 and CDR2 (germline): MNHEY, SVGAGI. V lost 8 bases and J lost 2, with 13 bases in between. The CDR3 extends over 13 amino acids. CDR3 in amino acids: CASRGGSAYEQYF. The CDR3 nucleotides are TGTGCCAGCCGCGGTGGCTCGGCCTACGAGCAGTACTTC.

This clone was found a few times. CDR3 DNA: TGTGCCAGCAGCGTGGAGGGACGCGAGGGAGAGACCCAGTACTTC. This sequence encodes CASSVEGREGETQYF. This chain joins TRBV9 and TRBJ2-5; TRBD2 is a possible D gene (6 bases). Trimming pared 2 bases from V and 4 bases from J, leaving 15 bases between. Germline V gives CDR1 SGDLS, CDR2 YYNGEE. This CDR3 has 15 residues.

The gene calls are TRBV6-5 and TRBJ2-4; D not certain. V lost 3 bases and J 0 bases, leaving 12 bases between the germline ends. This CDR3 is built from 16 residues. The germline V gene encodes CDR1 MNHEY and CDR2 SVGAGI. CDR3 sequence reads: CASSYGPPGAKNIQYF. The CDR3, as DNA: TGTGCCAGCAGTTATGGGCCCCCCGGAGCCAAAAACATTCAGTACTTC.

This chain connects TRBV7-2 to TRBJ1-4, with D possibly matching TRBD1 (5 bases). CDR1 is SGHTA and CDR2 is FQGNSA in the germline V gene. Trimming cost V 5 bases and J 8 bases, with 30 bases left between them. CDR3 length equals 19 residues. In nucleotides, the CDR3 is TGTGCCAGCAGCCCCACGGTAGGCTCCTGCAAGGGGCCCTTCGAAAAACTGTTTTTT. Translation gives CASSPTVGSCKGPFEKLFF.

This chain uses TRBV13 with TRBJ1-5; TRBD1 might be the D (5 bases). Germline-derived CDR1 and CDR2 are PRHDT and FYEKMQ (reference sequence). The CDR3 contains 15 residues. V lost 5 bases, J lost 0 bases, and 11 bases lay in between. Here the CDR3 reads CASSLRQNSNQPQHF. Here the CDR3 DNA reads TGTGCCAGCAGCCTCCGACAGAATAGCAATCAGCCCCAGCATTTT. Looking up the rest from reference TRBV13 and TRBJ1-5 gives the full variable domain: AAGVIQSPRHLIKEKRETATLKCYPIPRHDTVYWYQQGPGQDPQFLISFYEKMQSDKGSIPDRFSAQQFSDYHSELNMSSLELGDSALYFCASSLRQNSNQPQHFGDGTRLSIL.

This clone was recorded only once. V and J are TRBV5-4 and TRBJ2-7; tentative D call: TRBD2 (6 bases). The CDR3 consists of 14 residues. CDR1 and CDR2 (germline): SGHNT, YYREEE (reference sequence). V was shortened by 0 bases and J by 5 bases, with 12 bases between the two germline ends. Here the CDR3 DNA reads TGTGCCAGCAGCTTGGGTCTAGCGAACGACGAGCAGTACTTC. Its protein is CASSLGLANDEQYF.

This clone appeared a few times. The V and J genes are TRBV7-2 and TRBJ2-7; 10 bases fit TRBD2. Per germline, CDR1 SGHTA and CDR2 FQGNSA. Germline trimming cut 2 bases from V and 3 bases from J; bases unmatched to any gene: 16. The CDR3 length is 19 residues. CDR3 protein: CASSLPLGSGRGRGYEQYF. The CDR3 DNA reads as TGTGCCAGCAGCTTACCTCTTGGGAGCGGGAGGGGGAGAGGCTACGAGCAGTACTTC.

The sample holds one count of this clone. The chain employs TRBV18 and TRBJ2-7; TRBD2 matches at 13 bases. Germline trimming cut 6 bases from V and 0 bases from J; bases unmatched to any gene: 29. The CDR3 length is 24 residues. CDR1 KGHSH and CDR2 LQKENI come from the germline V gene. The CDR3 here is CASSPSEKEGSLAGGPKVSYEQYF. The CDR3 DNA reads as TGTGCCAGCTCTCCCTCAGAGAAGGAAGGTTCACTAGCGGGAGGGCCAAAGGTCTCCTACGAGCAGTACTTC.

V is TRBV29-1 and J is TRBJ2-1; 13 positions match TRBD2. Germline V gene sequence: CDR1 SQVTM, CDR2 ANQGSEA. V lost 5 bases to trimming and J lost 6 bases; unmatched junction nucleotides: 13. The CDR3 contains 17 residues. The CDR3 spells CSVPPGLAGNRVNEQFF. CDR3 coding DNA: TGCAGCGTTCCCCCGGGACTAGCGGGAAACCGGGTCAATGAGCAGTTCTTC.

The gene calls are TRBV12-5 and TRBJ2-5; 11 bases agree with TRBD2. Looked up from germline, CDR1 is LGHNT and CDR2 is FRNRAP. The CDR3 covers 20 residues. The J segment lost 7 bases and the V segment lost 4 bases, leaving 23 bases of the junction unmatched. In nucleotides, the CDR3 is TGTGCTAGTGGTTCTCTCTCCGCAGACTTAGCGGGAGGGATCAATTGGACCCAGTACTTC. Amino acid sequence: CASGSLSADLAGGINWTQYF.

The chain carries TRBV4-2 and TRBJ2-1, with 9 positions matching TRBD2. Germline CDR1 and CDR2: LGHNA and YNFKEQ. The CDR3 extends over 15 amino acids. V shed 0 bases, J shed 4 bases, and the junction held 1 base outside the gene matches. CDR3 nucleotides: TGTGCCAGCAGCCAAGAGACTAGCGGATACAATGAGCAGTTCTTC. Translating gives CASSQETSGYNEQFF.

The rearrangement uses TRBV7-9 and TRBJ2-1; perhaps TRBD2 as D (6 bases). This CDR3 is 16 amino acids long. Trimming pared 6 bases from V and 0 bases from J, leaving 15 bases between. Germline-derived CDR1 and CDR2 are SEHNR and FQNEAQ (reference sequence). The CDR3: CASRGERAHSYNEQFF. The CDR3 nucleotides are TGTGCCAGCAGAGGTGAGCGGGCCCACTCCTACAATGAGCAGTTCTTC. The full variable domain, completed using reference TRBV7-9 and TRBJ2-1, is DTGVSQNPRHKITKRGQNVTFRCDPISEHNRLYWYRQTLGQGPEFLTYFQNEAQLEKSRLLSDRFSAERPKGSFSTLEIQRTEQGDSAMYLCASRGERAHSYNEQFFGPGTRLTVL.

The CDR3 nucleotides are TGTGCCAGCAGTTCCGGGGAGTCAGGAAATTGGTACGAGCAGTACTTC. It specifies CASSSGESGNWYEQYF. The rearrangement links TRBV27 to TRBJ2-7; D possibly corresponds to TRBD2 (5 bases). CDR1 and CDR2 (germline): MNHEY, SMNVEV (reference sequence). The V gene lost 4 bases and the J gene lost 4 bases, with 20 bases spanning the gap. CDR3 length: 16 amino acids.

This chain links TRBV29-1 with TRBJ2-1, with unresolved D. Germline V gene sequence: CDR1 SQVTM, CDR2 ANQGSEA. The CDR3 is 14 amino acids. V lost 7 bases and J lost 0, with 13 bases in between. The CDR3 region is CSGSFPSSYNEQFF. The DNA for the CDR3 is TGCAGCGGTAGCTTCCCGAGCTCCTACAATGAGCAGTTCTTC.

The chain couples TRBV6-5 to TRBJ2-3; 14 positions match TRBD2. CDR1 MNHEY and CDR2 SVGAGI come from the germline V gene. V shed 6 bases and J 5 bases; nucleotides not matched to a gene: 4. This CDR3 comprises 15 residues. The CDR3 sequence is CASRRTSGRLDTQYF. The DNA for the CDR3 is TGTGCCAGCAGACGGACTAGCGGGAGGCTAGATACGCAGTATTTT.

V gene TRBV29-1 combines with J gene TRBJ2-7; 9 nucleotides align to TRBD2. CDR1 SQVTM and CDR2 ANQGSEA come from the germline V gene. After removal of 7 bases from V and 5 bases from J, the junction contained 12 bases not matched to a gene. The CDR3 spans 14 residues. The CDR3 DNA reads TGCAGCGGAACAATAGCGGGAGCCAGCGACGAGCAGTACTTC. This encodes CSGTIAGASDEQYF.

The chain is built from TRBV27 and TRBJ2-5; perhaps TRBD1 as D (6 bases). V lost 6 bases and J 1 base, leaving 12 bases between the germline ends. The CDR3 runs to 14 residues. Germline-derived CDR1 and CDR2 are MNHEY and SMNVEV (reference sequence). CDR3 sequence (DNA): TGTGCCAGCAGGAGGGACACCCGCCAAGAGACCCAGTACTTC. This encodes CASRRDTRQETQYF.

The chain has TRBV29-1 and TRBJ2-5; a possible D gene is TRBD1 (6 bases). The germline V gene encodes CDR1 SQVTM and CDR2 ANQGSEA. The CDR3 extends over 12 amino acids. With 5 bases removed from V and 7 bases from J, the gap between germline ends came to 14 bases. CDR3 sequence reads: CSVNREPGTQYF. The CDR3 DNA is TGCAGCGTTAACAGGGAGCCGGGGACCCAGTACTTC.

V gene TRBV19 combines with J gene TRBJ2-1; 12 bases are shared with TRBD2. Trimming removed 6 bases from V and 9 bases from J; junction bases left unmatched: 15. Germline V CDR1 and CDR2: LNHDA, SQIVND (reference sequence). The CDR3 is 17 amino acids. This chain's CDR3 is CASRPLRLAGAGSEQFF. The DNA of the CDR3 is TGTGCCAGTAGGCCCCTCCGACTAGCGGGAGCGGGGAGTGAGCAGTTCTTC.

The CDR3 DNA is TGTGCCAGCAGCAAGCGGGAGTGGGGGGAGCTGTTTTTT. This gives the protein CASSKREWGELFF. The chain couples TRBV6-5 to TRBJ2-2; 8 bases line up with TRBD2. CDR1 and CDR2 (germline): MNHEY, SVGAGI. The CDR3 is made up of 13 amino acids. V shed 6 bases, J shed 8 bases, and the junction held 5 bases outside the gene matches.

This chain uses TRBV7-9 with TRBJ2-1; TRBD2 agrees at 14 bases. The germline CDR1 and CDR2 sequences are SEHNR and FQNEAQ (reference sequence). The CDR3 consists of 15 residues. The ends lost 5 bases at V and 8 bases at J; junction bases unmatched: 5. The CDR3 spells CASSTGLAGAHEQFF. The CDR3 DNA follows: TGTGCCAGCAGCACGGGACTAGCGGGAGCCCATGAGCAGTTCTTC.

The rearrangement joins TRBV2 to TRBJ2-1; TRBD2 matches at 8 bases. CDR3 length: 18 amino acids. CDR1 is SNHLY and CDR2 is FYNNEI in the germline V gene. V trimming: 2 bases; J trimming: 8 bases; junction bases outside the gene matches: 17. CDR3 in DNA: TGTGCCAGCAGTGAAAGCCTGTTCAGGAGCGGGAGTATGGATGAGCAGTTCTTC. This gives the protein CASSESLFRSGSMDEQFF. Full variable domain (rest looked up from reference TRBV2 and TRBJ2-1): EPEVTQTPSHQVTQMGQEVILRCVPISNHLYFYWYRQILGQKVEFLVSFYNNEISEKSEIFDDQFSVERPDGSNFTLKIRSTKLEDSAMYFCASSESLFRSGSMDEQFFGPGTRLTVL.

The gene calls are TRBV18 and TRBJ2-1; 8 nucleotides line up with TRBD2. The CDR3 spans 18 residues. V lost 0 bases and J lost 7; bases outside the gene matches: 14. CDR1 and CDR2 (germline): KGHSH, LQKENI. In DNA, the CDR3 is TGTGCCAGCTCACCACCCGGAGCGGGAGTGACGGTGGAGAATGAGCAGTTCTTC. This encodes CASSPPGAGVTVENEQFF.

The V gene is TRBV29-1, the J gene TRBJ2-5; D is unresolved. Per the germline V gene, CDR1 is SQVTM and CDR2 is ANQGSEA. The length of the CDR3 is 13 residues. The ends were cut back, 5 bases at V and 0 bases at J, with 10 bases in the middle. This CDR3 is CSVPPQYQETQYF. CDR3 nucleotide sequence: TGCAGCGTTCCCCCACAGTACCAAGAGACCCAGTACTTC.

CDR3 in amino acids: CASSLGQGDAYQPQHF. The CDR3 DNA sequence: TGTGCCAGCAGCCTTGGGCAGGGGGACGCTTATCAGCCCCAGCATTTT. V and J are TRBV28 and TRBJ1-5, with TRBD1 matching 7 bases. Germline CDR1 MDHEN, CDR2 SYDVKM. Losses at the gene ends were 6 bases for V and 5 bases for J; bases not matched to a gene: 13. The CDR3 extends over 16 amino acids. The variable domain in full, completed from reference TRBV28 and TRBJ1-5, reads DVKVTQSSRYLVKRTGEKVFLECVQDMDHENMFWYRQDPGLGLRLIYFSYDVKMKEKGDIPEGYSVSREKKERFSLILESASTNQTSMYLCASSLGQGDAYQPQHFGDGTRLSIL.

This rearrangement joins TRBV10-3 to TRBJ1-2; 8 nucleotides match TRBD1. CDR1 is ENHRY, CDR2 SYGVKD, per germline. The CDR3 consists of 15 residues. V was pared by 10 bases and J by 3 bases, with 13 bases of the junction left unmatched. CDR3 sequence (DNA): TGTGCCACCAGCCAAAGACAGGGGCCCTACTATGGCTACACCTTC. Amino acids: CATSQRQGPYYGYTF.

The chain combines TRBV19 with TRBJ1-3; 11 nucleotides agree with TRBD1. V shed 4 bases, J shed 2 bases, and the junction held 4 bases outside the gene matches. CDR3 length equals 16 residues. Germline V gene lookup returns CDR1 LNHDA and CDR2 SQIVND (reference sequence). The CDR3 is CASSRGQGGPGNTIYF. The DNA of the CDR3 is TGTGCCAGTAGTAGGGGACAGGGGGGTCCTGGAAACACCATATATTTT.